This record concerns one T cell receptor (beta chain) sequence. The antigen is undetermined. Primed by a sample-barcoded 5' primer and a J-beta primer mix, a second PCR proceeded for about 7 to 12 cycles. There were at least 2.5 million CDR3-containing paired-end reads obtained from each sample. A single record per CDR3 protein comes from TCRdb applying MiXCR to the 5' RACE reads. The sample holds approximately 400,000 distinct CDR3 sequences, more than 45% seen once. This sample is part of a study of blood T cells in healthy people across ages. Whole-study results and caveats: Higher diversity and more naive CD4+ cells were features of long-lived donors, compared to aged donors.

Each donor had roughly 10 milliliters of peripheral blood drawn. They isolated at least 6 million PBMCs from each sample. Germline lookup yields CDR1 MDHEN and CDR2 SYDVKM. The CDR3 is made up of 13 amino acids. Trimming shortened V by 3 bases and J by 5 bases, and 10 bases separated the two germline ends. The chain carries TRBV28 and TRBJ1-1; D possibly corresponds to TRBD1 (5 bases). Sequencing was carried out using blood. This clonotype was obtained from a man aged 55 to 69 in good health. CDR3 in amino acids: CASSFGGKTEAFF. The CDR3 region has the DNA TGTGCCAGCAGTTTCGGGGGGAAGACTGAAGCTTTCTTT.